This note documents a single T cell receptor (beta chain) sequence. The target of this receptor is not known. No quality values exist for individual bases; no much larger clone is one base distant. The CDR3 starts with the cysteine, ends with the phenylalanine, and has 17 residues. Only CDR3 DNA is held: 51 bases, read in frame from base 1. V and J are trimmed by 6 bases and 0 bases, and the gene matches miss 13 bases of the junction. CDR1 and CDR2 are read off the germline V gene (reference sequence) as MNHEY and SMNVEV. The sample originates from a study of blood T cell repertoires in COVID-19 (dated by TCRdb to 2020 to 2021). A note on the overall study: Collaborator samples came from the United States, Italy and Spain and covered acute and convalescent phases of COVID-19. Where HLA class I and class II types were available, the types were taken from metadata supplied by the sample provider, not from assay-based typing. The sample metadata nearly always contained a de-identified subject ID, COVID-19 status, age in years and sex. Samples came from the ongoing ImmuneRACE study (first 160 participants) plus 1,254 subjects from 6 global collaborators. The prospective study material was composed of cDNA or gDNA derived from T cells, B-cell-depleted T cells, or PBMCs. The repertoires were released in a freely available public database intended as a resource for research on the immune response to SARS-CoV-2. The dataset comprised deeply sampled blood TCRbeta repertoires from subjects exposed to, actively infected with, or recovered from COVID-19.

One collaborating source in Seattle enrolled patients while the patients were actively infected and followed the patients over time throughout the course of disease. Whole blood was collected in K2EDTA tubes by collaborating institutions according to the institutions' own protocols. For TCRbeta analysis, collaborators shipped samples in one of three forms: frozen whole blood, isolated PBMCs, or DNA extracted from either of those sample types. TCRbeta CDR3 regions were amplified from genomic DNA using the immunoSEQ Assay, a bias-controlled multiplex PCR. As for the original processing: Nucleated cell counts per sample were estimated from amplification of reference gene primers within the assay. Sequence reads were collapsed and filtered to measure the absolute abundance of every unique TCRbeta CDR3 rearrangement. For each sample, productive Simpson clonality was calculated as the square root of Simpson's diversity index over productive rearrangements. TCRdb stores this immuneACCESS table with in-frame sequences only. Part of the clones is absent; in the studies checked, under half of the shortfall reflects unresolved V genes, and no reason is known for the rest. The DNA was the basis for D and trimming; V, J and clone size are from that table. The sample has fewer than 350,000 clones on record, around 90% of them singletons. Under 5% of the sample rests with the top ten.

Overall results and qualifications from the work: The quantity of clinical and demographic metadata differed by source and by participant and was supplied without curation.

The rearrangement joined TRBV27 to TRBJ1-2, with TRBD1 matching 7 junction bases. The clonotype originates from a woman aged 55 to 70 with COVID-19, enrolled during active disease. What was sequenced was peripheral blood. In nucleotide form, the sequence is TGTGCCAGCAGCCCCACCGGGACAGCGCTATCTAACTATGGCTACACCTTC. It translates as CASSPTGTALSNYGYTF.